This T cell receptor beta chain was identified in a study of neurological immune-mediated disorders. Template-switch 5'RACE cDNA synthesis added a 10-nucleotide unique molecular identifier. Over 190 million TCR-beta sequences from 15-18 subjects came out of each sequencing run. Via MiXCR, TCRdb re-called the 5' RACE reads, giving one row per CDR3 protein. The sample records approximately 47,000 distinct CDR3 sequences, roughly 12% being singletons. In this sample, this clonotype turned up a few times. Antigen specificity is unknown. Findings and caveats of the study: In HTLV-1-associated myelopathy, TCR clonal expansion was greatest, and in multiple sclerosis it was least, below healthy controls.

The CDR3 runs to 15 residues. CDR1 and CDR2 from the germline V gene are SGHNT and YENEEA. V lost 1 base and J lost 10, with 19 bases in between. Time point noted: longitudinal time-point 3. The receptor comes from a male donor with HTLV-1-associated myelopathy (HAM/TSP). This chain joins TRBV11-3 and TRBJ2-5; a weak D match, TRBD2 (6 bases). What was sequenced was PBMCs. The CDR3 DNA follows: TGTGCCAGCAGCTTAGTCGGCGGGGCCGGGTGGGGCCAGTACTTC. It translates to CASSLVGGAGWGQYF.